This T cell receptor beta chain was captured by sequencing in a study of spatial heterogeneity in lung cancer. The sample's time point: sample taken at primary tumor resection. From tumor, nontumor lung or frozen PBMC, whole RNA was taken unsorted for sequencing. J gave up 0 bases and V 5 bases, and 1 base lay outside the gene matches. The CDR3 consists of 13 residues. Germline V gene sequence: CDR1 SGHRS, CDR2 YFSETQ. MiXCR was run by TCRdb on the 5' RACE reads, yielding one entry per CDR3 protein. The sample lists about 27,000 distinct CDR3 sequences, 6.9% occurring once. The material sequenced was PBMCs, taken at surgery. The V and J genes are TRBV5-1 and TRBJ1-1; TRBD1 matches at 7 bases. This receptor was obtained from a male donor with early-stage non-small cell lung cancer. The CDR3 DNA reads TGCGCCAGCAGGGGGACAGTGAACACTGAAGCTTTCTTT. It translates to CASRGTVNTEAFF.